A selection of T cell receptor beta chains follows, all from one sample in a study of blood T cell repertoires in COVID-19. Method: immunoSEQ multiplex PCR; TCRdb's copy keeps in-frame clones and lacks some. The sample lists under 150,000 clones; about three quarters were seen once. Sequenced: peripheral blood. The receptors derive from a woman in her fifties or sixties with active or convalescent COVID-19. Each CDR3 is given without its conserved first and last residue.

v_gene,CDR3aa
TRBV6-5,ATRQGNYGYT
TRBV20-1,SASGNRVSYNSPLH
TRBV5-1,ASSRGLNTEAF
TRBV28,ASSYAGRRNYGYT
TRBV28,ASAGGGNQPQH
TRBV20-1,SARPQGGYT
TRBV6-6,ASSNTITGGYGYT
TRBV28,ASSRARQGVVGYT
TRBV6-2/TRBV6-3,ASSYWGQQETQY
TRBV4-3,ASSQEYGQNTGELF
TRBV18,ASSPGQGAAQSSYNEQF
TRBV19,ASSLRQGLTGELF
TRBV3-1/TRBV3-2,ASSRRRGTADTQY
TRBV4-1,ASSQDSWGTGAEKLF
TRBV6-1,ASSEGDRARGYEQY
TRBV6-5,ASSLGSPGNGYT
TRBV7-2,ASSLAQGSYNEQF
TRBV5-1,ASSSGGSTDTQY
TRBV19,ASTRDRGYGRSEAF
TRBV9,ASHESGRGEPYEQY
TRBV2,ASSGSREDNYGYT
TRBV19,ATQQGIGYT
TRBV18,ASSPRSGQLSGANVLT
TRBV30,AGRQGASEQY
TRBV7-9,ASSRTVEAEAF
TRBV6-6,ASIPPTGMGQF
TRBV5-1,ASSLVAGGSSYNSPLH
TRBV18,ASSNGRPSSGNTIY
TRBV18,ASSSQGARTGELF